What follows are 14 T cell receptor beta chains derived from one specimen sequenced in a study of memory B cells and T cells in multiple sclerosis. These receptors' antigens are unknown. CFSE-dim autoproliferating and CFSE-high non-proliferating T cells from unstimulated culture were sequenced separately. Replicate wells were pooled after more than 6 days of stimulus-free culture of around 54 million CFSE-labeled PBMCs. Repertoires were generated with immunoSEQ multiplex PCR, while TCRdb's copy carries only in-frame clones and drops some. The sample consists of fewer than 40,000 clones, approximately 85% of them appearing once. Sequencing was done on a sample of PBMCs from blood kept in culture. The receptor set was obtained from a human donor with multiple sclerosis.

For the CDR3, the DNA is TGTGCCAGCAGTCCCTGGACAGGGGGCGGCGAGCAGTACTTC. Amino acids: CASSPWTGGGEQYF. V gene TRBV6-6 combines with J gene TRBJ2-7; the match to TRBD1 covers 11 bases. V dropped 5 bases and J dropped 6; count of bases not matched to a gene: 6. The CDR3 totals 14 residues. Germline assignment: CDR1 MNHNY and CDR2 SVGAGI (reference sequence).

This chain joins TRBV5-6 and TRBJ2-1; D ambiguous. The CDR3 length is 13 residues. CDR1 is SGHDT and CDR2 is YYEEEE in the germline V gene. V was cut by 1 base and J by 6 bases, with 8 bases left in between. This CDR3 is CASSLSGPNEQFF. CDR3 nucleotide sequence: TGTGCCAGCAGCTTGTCTGGGCCCAATGAGCAGTTCTTC. The full variable domain, in which reference TRBV5-6 and TRBJ2-1 provide the parts outside the CDR3, is DAGVTQSPTHLIKTRGQQVTLRCSPKSGHDTVSWYQQALGQGPQFIFQYYEEEERQRGNFPDRFSGHQFPNYSSELNVNALLLGDSALYLCASSLSGPNEQFFGPGTRLTVL.

V usage is TRBV2 and J usage is TRBJ1-2; possible D gene TRBD1, 6 bases. V lost 3 bases and J lost 8, with 19 bases in between. This CDR3 has 15 amino acids. Germline-derived CDR1 and CDR2 are SNHLY and FYNNEI. This chain's CDR3 is CASSEGQSRSGGYTF. For the CDR3, the DNA is TGTGCCAGCAGTGAGGGACAATCTCGGAGTGGGGGCTACACCTTC.

This chain joins TRBV30 and TRBJ2-7; no firm D call. The CDR3 has 11 amino acids. Trimming took off 4 bases at V and 6 bases at J, with 10 bases between the two ends. CDR1 GTSNPN and CDR2 SVGIG come from the germline V gene (reference sequence). CDR3 DNA: TGTGCCTGGACGAGGATGTCCGAGCAGTACTTC. Translating it yields CAWTRMSEQYF.

This clone was picked up one time. The V and J genes are TRBV10-3 and TRBJ1-1; D is perhaps TRBD1 (6 bases). The germline V gene encodes CDR1 ENHRY and CDR2 SYGVKD. This CDR3 has 11 residues. Trimming took 10 bases from V and 13 from J, leaving 19 bases between them. The CDR3: CATWDNLWVFF. CDR3 in DNA: TGTGCCACCTGGGACAACCTGTGGGTTTTCTTT.

The chain recombines TRBV5-4 with TRBJ2-3; D remains ambiguous. Germline CDR1 is SGHNT and CDR2 is YYREEE (reference sequence). This CDR3 comprises 14 residues. V lost 0 bases, J lost 0 bases, and 5 bases lay in between. CDR3 sequence: CASSLDSSTDTQYF. CDR3 nucleotides: TGTGCCAGCAGCTTGGATTCCAGCACAGATACGCAGTATTTT.

The rearrangement uses TRBV19 and TRBJ2-7; D is perhaps TRBD1 (5 bases). Germline V gene lookup returns CDR1 LNHDA and CDR2 SQIVND (reference sequence). The CDR3 extends over 14 amino acids. V was clipped by 3 bases and J by 9 bases, with 18 bases between them. The CDR3 bases are TGTGCCAGTAGTATCTCTCAGGGAAACCCTACGCAGTACTTC. This codes for CASSISQGNPTQYF.

The genes are TRBV4-1 and TRBJ2-1, with D hard to call. V lost 3 bases, J lost 3 bases, and 12 bases lay in between. Germline V lookup: CDR1 MGHRA, CDR2 YSYEKL. The CDR3 has 15 amino acids. In DNA, the CDR3 is TGCGCCAGCAGCCAGGGTTGGGGTAACTACAATGAGCAGTTCTTC. Its translation is CASSQGWGNYNEQFF.

V usage is TRBV6-1 and J usage is TRBJ2-3, with a weak D call TRBD2 (7 bases). Germline V CDR1 and CDR2: MNHNS, SASEGT. Trimming left V 3 bases short and J 4 bases short, with 14 bases between. The CDR3 contains 15 residues. The CDR3 region is CASSEWGGRSDTQYF. CDR3 nucleotides: TGTGCCAGCAGTGAGTGGGGGGGCCGCTCAGATACGCAGTATTTT.

The chain has TRBV11-2 and TRBJ2-7; D ambiguous. The V gene's germline CDR1 is SGHAT and CDR2 FQNNGV. Between the trimmed V and J ends, which lost 1 base and 5 bases, there was a span of 6 bases. The CDR3 has 12 residues. CDR3: CASSLGWDEQYF. In DNA form, the CDR3 reads TGTGCCAGCAGCTTAGGGTGGGACGAGCAGTACTTC.

J is TRBJ2-7 and V is TRBV6-6, with unresolved D. CDR1 and CDR2 (germline): MNHNY, SVGAGI (reference sequence). Trimming cost V 0 bases and J 3 bases, with 6 bases left between them. CDR3 length: 13 residues. Here the CDR3 reads CASSYSWDYEQYF. The CDR3 nucleotides read TGTGCCAGCAGTTACTCGTGGGACTACGAGCAGTACTTC.

V is TRBV6-6 and J is TRBJ1-1; D ambiguous. The CDR3 consists of 13 residues. V lost 7 bases and J lost 4, with 13 bases in between. CDR1 is MNHNY and CDR2 is SVGAGI in the germline V gene (reference sequence). The CDR3: CASTPLGGTEAFF. The CDR3 region has the DNA TGTGCCAGCACCCCCCTAGGTGGCACTGAAGCTTTCTTT.

The rearrangement uses TRBV5-1 and TRBJ1-1; D is unresolved. The V end lost 0 bases, the J end lost 1 base, and 7 bases lay between the germline ends. CDR1 and CDR2 (germline): SGHRS, YFSETQ. This CDR3 region has 14 residues. CDR3 sequence (DNA): TGCGCCAGCAGCTTGGGCAGAGAGAACACTGAAGCTTTCTTT. Translated: CASSLGRENTEAFF.

The rearrangement joins TRBV9 to TRBJ1-5; 7 bases align to TRBD1. Unmatched junction bases numbered 6, after V lost 1 base and J lost 8 bases. Germline-derived CDR1 and CDR2 are SGDLS and YYNGEE. This CDR3 comprises 14 residues. The CDR3 reads CASSVTGAGEPQHF. CDR3 sequence (DNA): TGTGCCAGCAGCGTAACAGGGGCTGGGGAGCCCCAGCATTTT.